These 28 T cell receptor beta chains share one sample of origin, sequenced in a study of CD8+ T cells in alopecia areata. RNA was isolated and reverse transcribed to cDNA, the sequencing template. Here immunoSEQ multiplex PCR was the method, and the copy in TCRdb shows in-frame clones only, minus some. The sample includes around 270,000 clones, 58% of them seen just once. Treatment here: oral pan-JAK inhibitor, 5-10 mg twice daily. The input for sequencing was CD4+ T cells sorted from blood, taken at week 24, from a patient treated with tofacitinib. The receptors were sampled from a human donor with alopecia areata.

This clone was picked up a small number of times. This chain uses TRBV7-9 with TRBJ2-7, with 8 bases fitting TRBD1. Looked up from germline, CDR1 is SEHNR and CDR2 is FQNEAQ (reference sequence). The CDR3 is 14 amino acids. Trimming at V came to 5 bases and at J to 3 bases, leaving 6 bases not matched to a gene. This chain's CDR3 is CASSNDRGRYEQYF. The CDR3 DNA follows: TGTGCCAGCAGCAACGACAGGGGCCGCTACGAGCAGTACTTC.

The chain employs TRBV5-4 and TRBJ2-5; weak D call: TRBD2 (7 bases). This CDR3 contains 14 residues. V was shortened by 5 bases and J by 5 bases, with 16 bases between the two germline ends. Germline CDR1 is SGHNT and CDR2 is YYREEE (reference sequence). CDR3 residues: CASSGGGRHETQYF. CDR3 DNA sequence: TGTGCCAGCAGTGGGGGGGGCCGACACGAGACCCAGTACTTC.

The V and J genes are TRBV7-9 and TRBJ2-5, with no clear D. Germline CDR1 SEHNR, CDR2 FQNEAQ (reference sequence). V dropped 5 bases and J dropped 4 bases, with 11 bases sitting between them. This CDR3 comprises 13 residues. The CDR3 DNA reads TGTGCCAGCAGCCCCCTCCTGGGAGAGACCCAGTACTTC. Its translation is CASSPLLGETQYF.

This chain connects TRBV2 to TRBJ1-4, with D uncertain. Germline CDR1 SNHLY, CDR2 FYNNEI. V lost 4 bases, J lost 6 bases, and 3 bases lay in between. This CDR3 region has 11 residues. CDR3 region: CASSGDEKLFF. The CDR3 nucleotides are TGTGCCAGCAGTGGGGATGAAAAACTGTTTTTT.

The rearrangement links TRBV28 to TRBJ2-5, with 11 nucleotides matching TRBD2. The trim removed 4 bases at V and 3 bases at J, leaving 10 bases unmatched. The CDR3 consists of 17 residues. Germline values: CDR1 MDHEN, CDR2 SYDVKM. In DNA form, the CDR3 reads TGTGCCAGCAGTTACTTCGGGGTTAGCGGGAGGGAAGAGACCCAGTACTTC. Translation gives CASSYFGVSGREETQYF.

The J gene is TRBJ2-7, the V gene TRBV5-4; D is unresolved. Germline V CDR1 and CDR2: SGHNT, YYREEE (reference sequence). V gave up 4 bases and J gave up 3 bases, with 11 bases separating them. The CDR3 is made up of 13 amino acids. As DNA, the CDR3 is TGTGCCAGCAGCCCTAGTACCGACTACGAGCAGTACTTC. It specifies CASSPSTDYEQYF. The full variable domain, its missing parts supplied by reference TRBV5-4 and TRBJ2-7, is ETGVTQSPTHLIKTRGQQVTLRCSSQSGHNTVSWYQQALGQGPQFIFQYYREEENGRGNFPPRFSGLQFPNYSSELNVNALELDDSALYLCASSPSTDYEQYFGPGTRLTVT.

V gene TRBV30 combines with J gene TRBJ1-2; D unresolved. This CDR3 has 13 amino acids. The V and J ends lost 0 bases and 7 bases respectively, with 12 bases between them. Germline CDR1 and CDR2: GTSNPN and SVGIG (reference sequence). The CDR3 sequence: CAWSVRYVVGYTF. The CDR3 coding sequence is TGTGCCTGGAGTGTAAGATACGTAGTTGGCTACACCTTC.

Turning to this clone: Other DNA sequences in the sample encode the same CDR3. This sequence joins TRBV29-1 and TRBJ2-1; a weak D match, TRBD2 (6 bases). CDR1 is SQVTM, CDR2 ANQGSEA, per germline. V was clipped by 3 bases and J by 3 bases, with 6 bases between them. This CDR3 spans 12 amino acids. The CDR3 bases are TGCAGCGTTGAGGGGGGCTACAATGAGCAGTTCTTC. Protein sequence: CSVEGGYNEQFF.

This clone was picked up a small number of times. The chain employs TRBV7-2 and TRBJ1-6; possible D gene TRBD1, 6 bases. Trimming stripped 1 base from V and 9 bases from J, with 16 bases between. The CDR3 covers 16 residues. Germline values: CDR1 SGHTA, CDR2 FQGNSA. CDR3 in DNA: TGTGCCAGCAGCTTAGACGGCGGGGGGCTTGGTTCACCCCTCCACTTT. Its protein is CASSLDGGGLGSPLHF.

The rearrangement uses TRBV7-9 and TRBJ2-2, with TRBD1 matching over 11 bases. CDR1 is SEHNR and CDR2 is FQNEAQ in the germline V gene (reference sequence). The CDR3 loop spans 16 amino acids. After removal of 4 bases from V and 4 bases from J, the junction contained 5 bases not matched to a gene. The DNA of the CDR3 is TGTGCCAGCAGCTCGCCCGGGACAGGGGGCACCGGGGAGCTGTTTTTT. Its protein product is CASSSPGTGGTGELFF.

The table lists this clone with a few counts. The chain links TRBV7-9 to TRBJ2-2; D is perhaps TRBD1 (6 bases). The germline gives CDR1 SEHNR, CDR2 FQNEAQ (reference sequence). This CDR3 comprises 14 residues. The V end was cut by 3 bases, the J end by 5 bases, with 10 bases between. CDR3 loop: CASSFQGRTGELFF. The CDR3 nucleotides read TGTGCCAGCAGCTTCCAGGGGCGGACCGGGGAGCTGTTTTTT.

This clone appeared a few times. The chain is built from TRBV9 and TRBJ1-4; 8 nucleotides line up with TRBD1. The germline V gene has CDR1 SGDLS and CDR2 YYNGEE. The CDR3 length is 13 residues. Germline trimming cut 0 bases from V and 12 bases from J; bases unmatched to any gene: 4. This CDR3 reads CASSVAGQGELFF. CDR3 coding DNA: TGTGCCAGCAGCGTAGCCGGACAGGGAGAACTGTTTTTT.

This clone has only a few counts. This rearrangement joins TRBV5-1 to TRBJ2-6; D is unresolved. Trimming pared 0 bases from V and 0 bases from J, leaving 4 bases between. The germline CDR1 and CDR2 sequences are SGHRS and YFSETQ. The CDR3 is made up of 15 amino acids. The CDR3 is CASSLANSGANVLTF. The CDR3, as DNA: TGCGCCAGCAGCTTGGCCAACTCTGGGGCCAACGTCCTGACTTTC. Combining the CDR3 with reference TRBV5-1 and TRBJ2-6 gives the whole variable domain KAGVTQTPRYLIKTRGQQVTLSCSPISGHRSVSWYQQTPGQGLQFLFEYFSETQRNKGNFPGRFSGRQFSNSRSEMNVSTLELGDSALYLCASSLANSGANVLTFGAGSRLTVL.

This CDR3 reads CASSFGDRGTYEQYF. CDR3 coding DNA: TGTGCCAGCAGCTTTGGGGACAGGGGTACCTACGAGCAGTACTTC. The V gene is TRBV7-8, the J gene TRBJ2-7; 10 nucleotides agree with TRBD1. Unmatched junction bases numbered 4, after V lost 3 bases and J lost 2 bases. This CDR3 is 15 amino acids long. The germline V gene encodes CDR1 SGHVS and CDR2 FQNEAQ.

This clone was seen a few times. The chain recombines TRBV30 with TRBJ1-2, with TRBD1 as a possible D gene (5 bases). Per germline, CDR1 GTSNPN and CDR2 SVGIG (reference sequence). The length of the CDR3 is 18 residues. V gave up 0 bases and J gave up 2 bases, with 22 bases separating them. CDR3 DNA: TGTGCCTGGAGTGTACCCTCCCCTTGGGGGAAGGAGAACTATGGCTACACCTTC. This sequence encodes CAWSVPSPWGKENYGYTF. Complete variable domain (other parts from reference TRBV30 and TRBJ1-2): SQTIHQWPATLVQPVGSPLSLECTVEGTSNPNLYWYRQAAGRGLQLLFYSVGIGQISSEVPQNLSASRPQDRQFILSSKKLLLSDSGFYLCAWSVPSPWGKENYGYTFGSGTRLTVV.

This clone was found many times. This chain connects TRBV19 to TRBJ1-1; no clear D. The CDR3 is 14 residues long. Per the germline V gene, CDR1 is LNHDA and CDR2 is SQIVND (reference sequence). V lost 1 base, J lost 1 base, and 7 bases lay in between. The CDR3 is CASSIGHKNTEAFF. For the CDR3, the DNA is TGTGCCAGTAGTATAGGACATAAGAACACTGAAGCTTTCTTT.

The rearrangement uses TRBV2 and TRBJ2-7; D call uncertain. The germline CDR1 and CDR2 sequences are SNHLY and FYNNEI. The CDR3 covers 11 residues. Deletions cut 6 bases from V and 4 bases from J, with 7 bases between. The DNA for the CDR3 is TGTGCCAGCAGGCGTTATTACGAGCAGTACTTC. Encoded protein: CASRRYYEQYF.

Concerning this clone: The sample contains more than one DNA sequence encoding this CDR3. The chain employs TRBV30 and TRBJ1-1; D is undetermined. In germline, CDR1 is GTSNPN, CDR2 SVGIG (reference sequence). This CDR3 has 14 amino acids. Trimming took off 3 bases at V and 2 bases at J, with 13 bases between the two ends. The CDR3 here is CAWSPGPRNTEAFF. The DNA of the CDR3 is TGTGCCTGGAGCCCCGGACCGAGAAACACTGAAGCTTTCTTT.

This sequence joins TRBV6-5 and TRBJ1-2; weak D call: TRBD1 (5 bases). CDR1 MNHEY and CDR2 SVGAGI come from the germline V gene. CDR3 size: 13 residues. V dropped 5 bases and J dropped 5 bases, with 12 bases sitting between them. The CDR3 here is CASSEQEKYGYTF. CDR3 nucleotides: TGTGCCAGCAGTGAACAGGAAAAGTATGGCTACACCTTC.

The chain couples TRBV7-9 to TRBJ1-4, with 9 bases that match TRBD1. The V and J ends lost 5 bases and 8 bases, in that order; junction bases with no gene match: 9. This CDR3 has 15 residues. Germline V lookup: CDR1 SEHNR, CDR2 FQNEAQ (reference sequence). The CDR3 here is CASSPQGADGEKLFF. Written as DNA, the CDR3 is TGTGCCAGCAGCCCACAGGGGGCGGACGGAGAAAAACTGTTTTTT. Full variable domain (rest looked up from reference TRBV7-9 and TRBJ1-4): DTGVSQNPRHKITKRGQNVTFRCDPISEHNRLYWYRQTLGQGPEFLTYFQNEAQLEKSRLLSDRFSAERPKGSFSTLEIQRTEQGDSAMYLCASSPQGADGEKLFFGSGTQLSVL.

The chain is built from TRBV29-1 and TRBJ2-1; D may be TRBD2 (7 bases). V lost 4 bases and J lost 9, with 16 bases in between. The germline V gene has CDR1 SQVTM and CDR2 ANQGSEA. This CDR3 has 13 residues. In DNA, the CDR3 is TGCAGCGTTGTGGAGGGGGGGCAGGGTGAGCAGTTCTTC. It is translated as CSVVEGGQGEQFF.

This clone has only a few counts. The V gene is TRBV20-1, the J gene TRBJ1-2, with 7 bases aligning to TRBD1. The CDR3 is made up of 11 amino acids. CDR1 DFQATT and CDR2 SNEGSKA come from the germline V gene (reference sequence). The junction had 5 bases not matched to a gene; V was cut back by 5 bases and J by 8 bases. The CDR3 spells CSAFPGGGYTF. CDR3 nucleotides: TGCAGTGCTTTCCCAGGGGGGGGCTACACCTTC.

J is TRBJ2-7 and V is TRBV2, with D perhaps matching TRBD1 (6 bases). This CDR3 is 14 amino acids long. Trimming removed 5 bases from V and 0 bases from J, with 11 bases in between. Germline CDR1 and CDR2: SNHLY and FYNNEI. DNA for the CDR3: TGTGCCAGCAGTTATGACAGGACCTCCTACGAGCAGTACTTC. It specifies CASSYDRTSYEQYF.

The rearrangement uses TRBV19 and TRBJ2-5, with 9 bases fitting TRBD2. CDR1 and CDR2 from the germline V gene are LNHDA and SQIVND (reference sequence). The trim removed 6 bases at V and 5 bases at J, leaving 19 bases unmatched. The CDR3 runs to 18 residues. The CDR3 nucleotides are TGTGCCAGTAGCACCCCACGCGGGGGGGCACGGGGCGAGGAGACCCAGTACTTC. Its protein product is CASSTPRGGARGEETQYF.

This chain connects TRBV30 to TRBJ2-1; D gene uncertain. V lost 0 bases and J lost 6, with 3 bases in between. Germline lookup yields CDR1 GTSNPN and CDR2 SVGIG (reference sequence). The CDR3 loop spans 11 amino acids. The CDR3 reads CAWSVGNEQFF. The CDR3, as DNA: TGTGCCTGGAGTGTAGGCAATGAGCAGTTCTTC.

The CDR3 region has the DNA TGTGCCAGCAGTTTAGTCCGAGGGGGAAGAAACACTGAAGCTTTCTTT. Translating it yields CASSLVRGGRNTEAFF. The chain carries TRBV27 and TRBJ1-1; TRBD1 might be the D (6 bases). Germline V lookup: CDR1 MNHEY, CDR2 SMNVEV (reference sequence). Trimming removed 2 bases from V and 2 bases from J, with 15 bases in between. This CDR3 comprises 16 residues.

The chain joins TRBV4-2 to TRBJ2-7; D ambiguous. CDR1 is LGHNA and CDR2 is YNFKEQ in the germline V gene. V lost 0 bases to trimming and J lost 4 bases, with 19 bases between them. The CDR3 has 17 amino acids. The CDR3, as DNA: TGTGCCAGCAGCCAAGAGCCCCAGGTGGGGAAGGTTTACGAGCAGTACTTC. Amino acid sequence: CASSQEPQVGKVYEQYF.

A single count supports this clone. The chain recombines TRBV30 with TRBJ2-7; D unresolved. The V gene's germline CDR1 is GTSNPN and CDR2 SVGIG (reference sequence). This CDR3 is built from 15 residues. Trimming shortened V by 0 bases and J by 3 bases, and 15 bases separated the two germline ends. CDR3 coding DNA: TGTGCCTGGAGTGTACACGAACAGCCCAGCTACGAGCAGTACTTC. Translating gives CAWSVHEQPSYEQYF. The complete variable domain, with remaining parts taken from reference TRBV30 and TRBJ2-7, reads SQTIHQWPATLVQPVGSPLSLECTVEGTSNPNLYWYRQAAGRGLQLLFYSVGIGQISSEVPQNLSASRPQDRQFILSSKKLLLSDSGFYLCAWSVHEQPSYEQYFGPGTRLTVT.